The sequence of this T cell receptor (beta chain) was determined in a study of blood T cell repertoires in COVID-19 (dated by TCRdb to about 2020). Looking at the study overall: Collaborator samples came from the United States, Italy and Spain and covered acute and convalescent phases of COVID-19. The repertoires were released in a freely available public database intended as a resource for research on the immune response to SARS-CoV-2. Deeply sampled blood TCRbeta repertoires from subjects exposed to, actively infected with, or recovered from COVID-19 were included in the dataset. The sample metadata nearly always contained a de-identified subject ID, COVID-19 status, age in years and sex. Where available, HLA class I and class II types were obtained from metadata supplied by the sample provider rather than from assay-based typing. The prospective study material was composed of cDNA or gDNA derived from T cells, B-cell-depleted T cells, or PBMCs. Samples came from the ongoing ImmuneRACE study (first 160 participants) plus 1,254 subjects from 6 global collaborators.

With regard to this clone: No cognate antigen has been identified for it. The sample holds no much larger clone one base away, and base qualities are not on file.

The collaborating institutions used their own protocols to collect whole blood in K2EDTA tubes. Collaborator samples were shipped for TCRbeta analysis as frozen whole blood, isolated PBMCs, or DNA extracted from either sample type. What the authors observed across the whole study: Clinical and demographic metadata were provided uncurated, with the amount varying by source and participant.

TCRbeta CDR3 regions were amplified from genomic DNA by means of the immunoSEQ Assay, a bias-controlled multiplex PCR. The published analysis was carried out like this. Within the assay, amplification of reference gene primers was used to estimate how many nucleated cells each sample contained. Sequence reads were collapsed and filtered to measure the absolute abundance of every unique TCRbeta CDR3 rearrangement. For each sample, productive Simpson clonality was calculated as the square root of Simpson's diversity index over productive rearrangements. Entries here come from immuneACCESS through TCRdb and include only in-frame sequences with V and J called. Some clones fail to appear in such tables; in the studies checked, an unresolved V gene covers under half of the shortfall, and the cause of the remainder is unknown. V and J calls and clone size follow that table, whereas D and trimming were derived from the DNA. The sample table lists 200,000 to 300,000 clones, 70% to 90% of them with a count of one. About 0.74% of the sample is held by the ten biggest clonotypes.

Via the germline V gene, CDR1 is SGDLS and CDR2 YYNGEE. After removal of 4 bases from V and 7 bases from J, the junction retains 9 bases not matched to a gene. Reading from cysteine to phenylalanine, the CDR3 counts 16 amino acids. Of all the DNA, just the CDR3 is kept, 48 bases in frame from base 1. The chain is assembled from TRBV9 and TRBJ2-2, and 11 junctional nucleotides match TRBD2. The clonotype comes from a woman aged 30 to 39 with acute or convalescent COVID-19. The sample comprised peripheral blood. The sequence in DNA is TGTGCCAGCAGCTCAAGGGGGACTAGCGGCATCGGGGAGCTGTTTTTT. It is translated as CASSSRGTSGIGELFF.